The 15 T cell receptor beta chains below were found in one sample sequenced in a study of CD8 T cells in ankylosing spondylitis. TCRdb analysed the 5' RACE reads with MiXCR anew, one entry per CDR3 protein. Of a few hundred thousand distinct CDR3 sequences listed, roughly 18% are singletons. The sequencing input was blood, either unsorted or a sorted T cell fraction (not recorded which). These receptors were taken from a male donor with ankylosing spondylitis or in good health (not recorded which).

The J gene is TRBJ2-7, the V gene TRBV27, with D unclear. V was trimmed by 6 bases and J by 7 bases, leaving 13 bases between them. Germline V gene lookup returns CDR1 MNHEY and CDR2 SMNVEV (reference sequence). The CDR3 contains 12 residues. The CDR3 nucleotides read TGTGCCAGCAGCTCAGCCGACCTTGAGCAGTACTTC. This codes for CASSSADLEQYF.

This sequence joins TRBV29-1 and TRBJ1-1; D unresolved. The CDR3 is 14 amino acids. V was pared by 4 bases and J by 1 base, with 13 bases between. Germline lookup yields CDR1 SQVTM and CDR2 ANQGSEA. The CDR3 is CSVVPGPGNTEAFF. The CDR3 DNA reads as TGCAGCGTTGTACCCGGACCTGGGAACACTGAAGCTTTCTTT.

This clonotype was observed many times. The rearrangement links TRBV6-4 to TRBJ2-1; D may be TRBD1 (6 bases). This CDR3 spans 16 amino acids. V gave up 2 bases and J gave up 5 bases, with 16 bases separating them. CDR1 is MRHNA, CDR2 SNTAGT, per germline. The CDR3 nucleotides are TGTGCCAGCAGTGACCCTCCTACAGGGAGTCACAATGAGCAGTTCTTC. It translates to CASSDPPTGSHNEQFF.

V usage is TRBV27 and J usage is TRBJ2-5; D is unresolved. The V and J ends lost 1 base and 7 bases respectively, with 13 bases between them. The CDR3 contains 14 residues. Germline assignment: CDR1 MNHEY and CDR2 SMNVEV (reference sequence). CDR3: CASSLFGPSWTQYF. As DNA, the CDR3 is TGTGCCAGCAGTTTATTTGGACCGAGCTGGACCCAGTACTTC.

This clonotype was seen a handful of times. The V gene is TRBV6-2 or TRBV6-3, the J gene TRBJ2-1, with 8 bases that match TRBD1. The germline V gene encodes CDR1 MNHEY and CDR2 SVGEGT. V trimming: 5 bases; J trimming: 6 bases; junction bases outside the gene matches: 6. This CDR3 comprises 14 residues. The CDR3 spells CASSHGQGGNEQFF. DNA for the CDR3: TGTGCCAGCAGTCACGGACAGGGTGGCAATGAGCAGTTCTTC.

This chain uses TRBV4-3 with TRBJ2-3; a possible D gene is TRBD2 (7 bases). The length of the CDR3 is 13 residues. CDR1 is LGHNA and CDR2 is YSLEER in the germline V gene. With 5 bases removed from V and 5 bases from J, the gap between germline ends came to 11 bases. The CDR3 here is CASSYREGDTQYF. CDR3 in DNA: TGCGCCAGCAGCTACAGGGAGGGAGATACGCAGTATTTT.

The genes are TRBV7-9 and TRBJ2-3; 7 bases agree with TRBD2. V was clipped by 6 bases and J by 4 bases; unmatched bases: 10. The CDR3 runs 15 residues. The germline gives CDR1 SEHNR, CDR2 FQNEAQ (reference sequence). The CDR3 nucleotides read TGTGCCAGCAGACACGCTAGCGGAGGGGCAGATACGCAGTATTTT. It specifies CASRHASGGADTQYF.

This clonotype was seen a handful of times. The chain recombines TRBV4-1 with TRBJ2-1; a possible D gene is TRBD2 (6 bases). CDR3 length equals 15 residues. The germline V and J ends were trimmed by 4 bases and 8 bases, with 18 bases remaining between them. Germline assignment: CDR1 MGHRA and CDR2 YSYEKL. The CDR3 reads CASSPGTLGAHEQFF. The CDR3 DNA reads TGCGCCAGCAGCCCCGGGACTTTAGGCGCCCATGAGCAGTTCTTC.

This clonotype turned up a few times. This chain uses TRBV11-2 with TRBJ2-7, with unresolved D. Germline CDR1 reads SGHAT; CDR2 reads FQNNGV. The CDR3 is 20 residues long. V gave up 2 bases and J gave up 3 bases, with 29 bases separating them. This chain's CDR3 is CASSLPSIGEQRLDFYEQYF. The CDR3 nucleotides read TGTGCCAGCAGCTTACCCTCTATTGGAGAACAACGGTTAGATTTCTACGAGCAGTACTTC. Filled out from reference TRBV11-2 and TRBJ2-7, the complete variable domain reads EAGVAQSPRYKIIEKRQSVAFWCNPISGHATLYWYQQILGQGPKLLIQFQNNGVVDDSQLPKDRFSAERLKGVDSTLKIQPAKLEDSAVYLCASSLPSIGEQRLDFYEQYFGPGTRLTVT.

This clonotype was seen more than once but under ten times. This chain uses TRBV6-1 with TRBJ1-2; D gene unclear. The germline V gene has CDR1 MNHNS and CDR2 SASEGT. V dropped 0 bases and J dropped 4 bases, with 6 bases sitting between them. The CDR3 has 13 amino acids. The CDR3 reads CASSEATTYGYTF. In DNA, the CDR3 is TGTGCCAGCAGTGAAGCCACAACCTATGGCTACACCTTC.

This clonotype was counted only a few times. The chain employs TRBV6-1 and TRBJ1-1, with D possibly TRBD1 on 5 matching bases. This CDR3 spans 15 amino acids. Per germline, CDR1 MNHNS and CDR2 SASEGT. Trimming shortened V by 3 bases and J by 0 bases, and 11 bases separated the two germline ends. CDR3 sequence reads: CASSEKGRMNTEAFF. The CDR3 region has the DNA TGTGCCAGCAGTGAGAAGGGACGGATGAACACTGAAGCTTTCTTT.

In its sample, this clonotype was seen a few times. The chain carries TRBV10-2 and TRBJ2-7; the match to TRBD1 covers 7 bases. CDR1 is WSHSY, CDR2 SAAADI, per germline. Unmatched junction bases numbered 1, after V lost 2 bases and J lost 0 bases. This CDR3 contains 14 residues. The DNA for the CDR3 is TGCGCCAGCAGTGAGGACAGGGTCTCCTACGAGCAGTACTTC. Protein product: CASSEDRVSYEQYF.

This clonotype was recorded many times. CDR3 bases: TGTGCCAGCAGTATAACTAGCGGGAGCCGCTACGAGCAGTACTTC. It specifies CASSITSGSRYEQYF. The chain couples TRBV27 to TRBJ2-7; 11 bases line up with TRBD2. The CDR3 runs to 15 residues. The germline V gene encodes CDR1 MNHEY and CDR2 SMNVEV (reference sequence). V gave up 5 bases and J gave up 3 bases; unmatched junction bases: 6.

The chain couples TRBV6-5 to TRBJ2-1, with 9 bases lining up with TRBD2. The CDR3 has 16 amino acids. Germline CDR1 and CDR2: MNHEY and SVGAGI. With V trimmed by 0 bases and J by 5 bases, 5 bases remained unmatched. In DNA, the CDR3 is TGTGCCAGCAGTTACTCGAACCTAGCGGGAAACAATGAGCAGTTCTTC. It is translated as CASSYSNLAGNNEQFF.

The gene calls are TRBV12-3 or TRBV12-4 and TRBJ2-1, with D unclear. This CDR3 has 15 amino acids. Trimming stripped 3 bases from V and 1 base from J, with 10 bases between. In nucleotides, the CDR3 is TGTGCCAGCAGTTTGATCTTAGGGTCCTACAATGAGCAGTTCTTC. It is translated as CASSLILGSYNEQFF.